Given below is one T cell receptor (beta chain) in context. CDR3 length: 17 amino acids. Germline values: CDR1 MDHEN, CDR2 SYDVKM. Losses at the gene ends were 4 bases for V and 3 bases for J; bases not matched to a gene: 10. This sample stems from a study of T cell changes during pregnancy in multiple sclerosis. Sequencing used immunoSEQ multiplex PCR; TCRdb keeps in-frame clones, though not all of them. Altogether tens of thousands of clones are present, 80% to 95% being singletons, with the ten largest covering over 2.5%. Specimen: peripheral blood, collected in the third trimester of pregnancy. This chain uses TRBV28 with TRBJ1-3, with 9 bases identical to TRBD1. This TCR came from a female donor in good health, enrolled as a control in a pregnancy study. The CDR3 here is CASSSFSGTGLGNTIYF. As DNA, the CDR3 is TGTGCCAGCAGTTCCTTTTCCGGGACAGGGCTTGGAAACACCATATATTTT. Full variable domain (outside the CDR3, taken from reference TRBV28 and TRBJ1-3): DVKVTQSSRYLVKRTGEKVFLECVQDMDHENMFWYRQDPGLGLRLIYFSYDVKMKEKGDIPEGYSVSREKKERFSLILESASTNQTSMYLCASSSFSGTGLGNTIYFGEGSWLTVV.